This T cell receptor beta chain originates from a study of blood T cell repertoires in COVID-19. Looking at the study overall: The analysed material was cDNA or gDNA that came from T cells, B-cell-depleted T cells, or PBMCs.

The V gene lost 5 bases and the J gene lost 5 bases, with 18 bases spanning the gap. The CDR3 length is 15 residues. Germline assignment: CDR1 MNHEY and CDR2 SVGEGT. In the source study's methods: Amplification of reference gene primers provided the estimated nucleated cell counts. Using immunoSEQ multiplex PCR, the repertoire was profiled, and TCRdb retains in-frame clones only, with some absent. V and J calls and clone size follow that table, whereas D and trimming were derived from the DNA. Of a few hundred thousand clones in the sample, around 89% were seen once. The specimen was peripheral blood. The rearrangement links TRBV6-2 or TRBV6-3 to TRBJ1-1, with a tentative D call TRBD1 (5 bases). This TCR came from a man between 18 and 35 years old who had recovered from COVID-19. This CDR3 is CASSNQQDPTTEAFF. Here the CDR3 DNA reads TGTGCCAGCAGTAACCAACAGGACCCAACGACTGAAGCTTTCTTT.